The source of this T cell receptor (beta chain) is a study of memory CD4+ T cells and cytomegalovirus serostatus. Single viable CD3+CD4+CD8-CD45RO+ cells were sorted as the memory CD4+ T cells. Study outcomes and limitations: A US-trained random forest predicted CMV serostatus with median AUC approximately 0.9.

In the original processing: After removing out-of-frame reads, 2 million to 2.5 million distinct TCRbeta sequences remained. Clones were sequenced by immunoSEQ multiplex PCR, and TCRdb holds only the in-frame ones, with some missing. The V and J calls and clone size are taken from that table; D and trimming were inferred from the DNA. This sample has about 80,000 clones, with 65% to 85% found just once. The CDR3 is made up of 15 amino acids. Germline V gives CDR1 SGHTS, CDR2 YDEGEE. Trimming took 4 bases from V and 6 from J; bases not matched to a gene: 10. This clone was picked up one time. Its antigen is not known.

This clonotype was sampled from an adult in good health and CMV-seronegative. The chain carries TRBV5-8 and TRBJ1-5; 7 bases are a match to TRBD1. Sequencing was done on a sample of memory CD4+ T cells from blood. This CDR3 is CASSGYRGGGQPQHF. In DNA, the CDR3 is TGTGCCAGCAGCGGCTACAGGGGAGGGGGTCAGCCCCAGCATTTT.